The 26 T cell receptor beta chains given below trace back to one sample, sequenced in a study of cytomegalovirus exposure and HLA in healthy donors. The PCR had 60 Vbeta and 13 Jbeta primers. Repertoires were generated with immunoSEQ multiplex PCR, while TCRdb's copy carries only in-frame clones and drops some. The sample has some 220,000 clones, roughly four fifths seen once. The sequenced material came from PBMCs. The receptors were sampled from a woman between 40 and 55 years old in good health and CMV-seronegative.

The chain links TRBV6-6 to TRBJ1-3; D ambiguous. V was clipped by 0 bases and J by 3 bases, with 9 bases between them. The germline gives CDR1 MNHNY, CDR2 SVGAGI (reference sequence). The CDR3 is 15 amino acids. The CDR3 loop is CASSYSESGGNTIYF. CDR3 nucleotides: TGTGCCAGCAGTTACTCGGAGTCCGGTGGAAACACCATATATTTT.

The count of this clone is one. The chain recombines TRBV7-9 with TRBJ2-5; maybe TRBD2 (5 bases). This CDR3 spans 16 amino acids. Looked up from germline, CDR1 is SEHNR and CDR2 is FQNEAQ (reference sequence). The V end was cut by 2 bases, the J end by 0 bases, with 13 bases between. This chain's CDR3 is CASSLPSIGYQETQYF. As DNA, the CDR3 is TGTGCCAGCAGCTTACCTAGCATAGGGTACCAAGAGACCCAGTACTTC.

The sample holds one count of this clone. The genes are TRBV27 and TRBJ1-5; no definite D call. Germline assignment: CDR1 MNHEY and CDR2 SMNVEV (reference sequence). The CDR3 has 15 amino acids. The V end was cut by 5 bases, the J end by 1 base, with 12 bases between. The CDR3 nucleotides are TGTGCCAGCAGTGCATTGTTCGGGAGCAATCAGCCCCAGCATTTT. Protein: CASSALFGSNQPQHF.

The V call is TRBV7-6, the J call TRBJ2-3; 13 nucleotides line up with TRBD2. CDR3 length equals 20 residues. The trim removed 2 bases at V and 5 bases at J, leaving 16 bases unmatched. Germline V lookup: CDR1 SGHVS, CDR2 FNYEAQ. The CDR3 nucleotides are TGTGCCAGCAGCTTAAACCCCGTGTGGGAACTAGCGGGGGGGCAAGATACGCAGTATTTT. It translates to CASSLNPVWELAGGQDTQYF.

The chain links TRBV18 to TRBJ2-5, with D possibly TRBD1 on 7 matching bases. V was clipped by 1 base and J by 4 bases, with 13 bases between them. This CDR3 has 15 residues. CDR1 is KGHSH and CDR2 is LQKENI in the germline V gene. This CDR3 is CASSPLHRGGETQYF. The CDR3 nucleotides read TGTGCCAGCTCACCACTCCACAGGGGAGGAGAGACCCAGTACTTC.

This chain links TRBV5-4 with TRBJ1-6; the D is unclear. The V gene lost 7 bases and the J gene lost 8 bases, with 13 bases spanning the gap. CDR1 and CDR2 (germline): SGHNT, YYREEE (reference sequence). The CDR3 loop spans 13 amino acids. In nucleotides, the CDR3 is TGTGCCAGCGCTGCACAGCAAGATTCACCCCTCCACTTT. Translated: CASAAQQDSPLHF.

This chain uses TRBV7-2 with TRBJ2-7; D perhaps matches TRBD1 (6 bases). Germline-derived CDR1 and CDR2 are SGHTA and FQGNSA. Trimming pared 5 bases from V and 6 bases from J, leaving 17 bases between. This CDR3 has 14 amino acids. CDR3 sequence: CASSPRGFGSEQYF. The CDR3 DNA reads TGTGCCAGCAGCCCCAGGGGATTTGGTTCCGAGCAGTACTTC.

This clone came up once. The rearrangement uses TRBV27 and TRBJ1-4, with TRBD1 as a possible D gene (5 bases). The CDR3 length is 17 residues. Germline V gene lookup returns CDR1 MNHEY and CDR2 SMNVEV (reference sequence). Trimming removed 3 bases from V and 5 bases from J, with 19 bases in between. The CDR3 protein is CASSFLAREGPNEKLFF. The CDR3 DNA reads as TGTGCCAGCAGTTTCCTGGCCAGGGAGGGCCCAAATGAAAAACTGTTTTTT.

CDR3: CASSLASSPDTQYF. The DNA for the CDR3 is TGCGCCAGCAGCTTGGCGTCTAGCCCAGATACGCAGTATTTT. The V gene is TRBV5-1, the J gene TRBJ2-3; possible D gene TRBD2, 5 bases. The CDR3 has 14 residues. Germline V gene sequence: CDR1 SGHRS, CDR2 YFSETQ. The germline V and J ends were trimmed by 0 bases and 4 bases, with 9 bases remaining between them.

The chain recombines TRBV19 with TRBJ1-5; TRBD1 is a possible D gene (5 bases). From germline, CDR1 is LNHDA and CDR2 SQIVND (reference sequence). The CDR3 extends over 15 amino acids. Trimming stripped 6 bases from V and 3 bases from J, with 15 bases between. As DNA, the CDR3 is TGTGCCAGTAGGGGACGCGGGACCTACAATCAGCCCCAGCATTTT. Amino acid sequence: CASRGRGTYNQPQHF.

This sequence joins TRBV5-6 and TRBJ2-4; D perhaps matches TRBD2 (5 bases). CDR3 length equals 12 residues. The V end was cut by 0 bases, the J end by 8 bases, with 6 bases between. From germline, CDR1 is SGHDT and CDR2 YYEEEE. The chain's CDR3 is CASSLAGDIQYF. The CDR3 DNA follows: TGTGCCAGCAGCTTGGCCGGGGACATTCAGTACTTC.

This chain links TRBV28 with TRBJ1-1, with 7 positions matching TRBD1. The V gene's germline CDR1 is MDHEN and CDR2 SYDVKM. The CDR3 is 12 residues long. V lost 6 bases and J lost 7; bases outside the gene matches: 5. CDR3 residues: CASRIQGVEAFF. The CDR3 coding sequence is TGTGCCAGCAGAATCCAGGGGGTTGAAGCTTTCTTT.

The J gene is TRBJ1-2, the V gene TRBV4-1; D is ambiguous. This CDR3 contains 16 residues. Germline V gene lookup returns CDR1 MGHRA and CDR2 YSYEKL. The V end was cut by 4 bases, the J end by 0 bases, with 15 bases between. The CDR3 DNA reads as TGCGCCAGCAGCCTAAACGTGGACTCTACTAACTATGGCTACACCTTC. Its protein product is CASSLNVDSTNYGYTF.

This rearrangement joins TRBV7-2 to TRBJ2-1, with D perhaps matching TRBD1 (6 bases). The V gene lost 4 bases and the J gene lost 9 bases, with 19 bases spanning the gap. CDR1 and CDR2 (germline): SGHTA, FQGNSA. The CDR3 sequence is 15 residues long. The CDR3 sequence is CASSSDSSGGPEQFF. The CDR3 nucleotides are TGTGCCAGCAGCTCGGACAGTTCCGGCGGGCCTGAGCAGTTCTTC.

V is TRBV27 and J is TRBJ1-1; D may be TRBD1 (5 bases). In germline, CDR1 is MNHEY, CDR2 SMNVEV (reference sequence). The CDR3 contains 13 residues. V lost 6 bases and J 6 bases, leaving 14 bases between the germline ends. The CDR3 loop is CASSPVGGAEAFF. CDR3 in DNA: TGTGCCAGCAGCCCTGTGGGGGGGGCTGAAGCTTTCTTT.

The gene calls are TRBV9 and TRBJ1-1; 10 nucleotides align to TRBD1. This CDR3 has 15 residues. Germline V gene lookup returns CDR1 SGDLS and CDR2 YYNGEE. After removal of 4 bases from V and 3 bases from J, the junction contained 6 bases not matched to a gene. CDR3 protein: CASSYGDRGDTEAFF. The CDR3 DNA reads TGTGCCAGCAGCTATGGGGACAGGGGTGACACTGAAGCTTTCTTT.

The rearrangement joins TRBV11-3 to TRBJ1-5; D might be TRBD1 (5 bases). V lost 5 bases and J 4 bases, leaving 9 bases between the germline ends. The length of the CDR3 is 13 residues. Germline CDR1 SGHNT, CDR2 YENEEA. DNA for the CDR3: TGTGCCAGCAGCGTTAGACAGAATCAGCCCCAGCATTTT. Protein sequence: CASSVRQNQPQHF.

This clone was picked up a small number of times. The chain is built from TRBV5-6 and TRBJ2-7, with D tentatively TRBD2 (6 bases). CDR1 is SGHDT and CDR2 is YYEEEE in the germline V gene. V was clipped by 0 bases and J by 3 bases, with 16 bases between them. CDR3 size: 16 residues. The CDR3 is CASSLDSGGEFYEQYF. The CDR3 DNA reads TGTGCCAGCAGCTTGGATTCGGGCGGGGAGTTCTACGAGCAGTACTTC. The full variable domain, with the rest looked up from reference TRBV5-6 and TRBJ2-7, is DAGVTQSPTHLIKTRGQQVTLRCSPKSGHDTVSWYQQALGQGPQFIFQYYEEEERQRGNFPDRFSGHQFPNYSSELNVNALLLGDSALYLCASSLDSGGEFYEQYFGPGTRLTVT.

V and J are TRBV23-1 and TRBJ1-2; no firm D call. TRBV23-1 is an ORF; its function is uncertain. The CDR3 consists of 12 residues. V was clipped by 0 bases and J by 8 bases, with 7 bases between them. The CDR3 DNA is TGCGCCAGCAGTCAATCCCCGGGGGGCTACACCTTC. This sequence encodes CASSQSPGGYTF.

The rearrangement links TRBV7-2 to TRBJ2-3; D may be TRBD1 (6 bases). Germline V gene lookup returns CDR1 SGHTA and CDR2 FQGNSA. This CDR3 is 12 amino acids long. The V and J ends lost 5 bases and 6 bases respectively, with 9 bases between them. CDR3 residues: CASSPRGDTQYF. CDR3 sequence (DNA): TGTGCCAGCAGCCCGAGGGGGGATACGCAGTATTTT.

On this clone itself: The same CDR3 is also encoded by other DNA sequences in this sample. The rearrangement joins TRBV9 to TRBJ1-4, with D unclear. Trimming pared 3 bases from V and 3 bases from J, leaving 12 bases between. There are 15 residues in the CDR3. Germline V lookup: CDR1 SGDLS, CDR2 YYNGEE. Here the CDR3 reads CASSERTVPNEKLFF. CDR3 coding DNA: TGTGCCAGCAGCGAGCGAACTGTTCCTAATGAAAAACTGTTTTTT. The full variable domain, rest sourced from reference TRBV9 and TRBJ1-4, is DSGVTQTPKHLITATGQRVTLRCSPRSGDLSVYWYQQSLDQGLQFLIQYYNGEERAKGNILERFSAQQFPDLHSELNLSSLELGDSALYFCASSERTVPNEKLFFGSGTQLSVL.

This chain uses TRBV21-1 with TRBJ1-1; the table calls TRBD1, which could not be checked here. TRBV21-1 is listed as a pseudogene. The CDR3 covers 20 residues. CDR3 sequence reads: CASSKRTPGQKRNPNTEAFF. The DNA of the CDR3 is TGTGCCAGCAGCAAGCGTACCCCGGGACAGAAACGAAACCCGAACACTGAAGCTTTCTTT.

The V call is TRBV30, the J call TRBJ2-5; TRBD1 matches at 8 bases. The closer fit of TRBJ2-7 to the DNA end suggests the J call may be wrong. From germline, CDR1 is GTSNPN and CDR2 SVGIG (reference sequence). This CDR3 has 12 residues. CDR3: CAFGQGTYEQYF. Written as DNA, the CDR3 is TGTGCCTTTGGACAGGGTACCTACGAGCAGTACTTC.

V and J are TRBV9 and TRBJ1-1; D gene unclear. The CDR3 consists of 13 residues. V shed 4 bases and J shed 0 bases, with 7 bases lying between them. Germline V gene data show CDR1 as SGDLS and CDR2 as YYNGEE. The CDR3 spells CASSLRVNTEAFF. CDR3 DNA: TGTGCCAGCAGCCTGAGGGTGAACACTGAAGCTTTCTTT.

In this sample, this clone turned up once. The chain recombines TRBV28 with TRBJ1-6; 7 nucleotides match TRBD1. The V segment lost 6 bases and the J segment 0 bases; nucleotides outside the gene matches: 17. Germline loops: CDR1 MDHEN, CDR2 SYDVKM. The CDR3 has 20 residues. CDR3 in amino acids: CASRTETGEVASSYNSPLHF. The CDR3 DNA reads TGTGCCAGCAGGACAGAAACAGGGGAAGTTGCCAGCTCCTATAATTCACCCCTCCACTTT.

The J gene is TRBJ1-5, the V gene TRBV28; D might be TRBD1 (6 bases). V shed 6 bases and J shed 11 bases, with 23 bases lying between them. Germline V gives CDR1 MDHEN, CDR2 SYDVKM. The CDR3 runs to 15 residues. The CDR3 sequence is CASSRQAGKSVAQHF. The CDR3 DNA follows: TGTGCCAGCAGCAGACAGGCCGGTAAATCAGTGGCCCAGCATTTT.